This passage covers 32 T cell receptor beta chains from one sample sequenced in a study of T-cell reconstitution after alpha-beta-depleted transplantation in children. Study observations and caveats: By one year post-transplant, T-cell counts and diversity largely arose from T cells that were newly produced.

Library preparation (for TCRbeta) was performed with unique molecular identifiers. Using its own MiXCR run on the PCR reads, TCRdb lists one record per CDR3 protein. The repertoire has around 270,000 distinct CDR3 sequences, almost 8% of them found once; the top ten carry about 9.3%. Antigens of these TCRs are unknown. The sample in question was peripheral blood, obtained 360 days after TCRalphabeta/CD19-depleted stem cell transplant. All receptors come from a female patient aged 2-9 years who had a stem cell transplant for Fanconi anemia, so the T cells may come from the graft donor.

This chain connects TRBV4-3 to TRBJ2-1, with 7 bases lining up with TRBD2. V dropped 1 base and J dropped 8; count of bases not matched to a gene: 20. Germline assignment: CDR1 LGHNA and CDR2 YSLEER. There are 19 residues in the CDR3. CDR3 in amino acids: CASSQAPVGGRGKDHEQFF. CDR3 DNA sequence: TGCGCCAGCAGCCAAGCGCCGGTTGGGGGGAGGGGAAAAGACCATGAGCAGTTCTTC.

The chain recombines TRBV24-1 with TRBJ2-3; D tentatively reads TRBD1 or TRBD2 (7 bases each). The V end lost 3 bases, the J end lost 4 bases, and 16 bases lay between the germline ends. The CDR3 has 16 amino acids. Germline V CDR1 and CDR2: KGHDR, SFDVKD. The CDR3 reads CATSDPRQGGADTQYF. The CDR3, as DNA: TGTGCCACCAGTGATCCCCGACAGGGAGGGGCAGATACGCAGTATTTT.

This clonotype was seen many times. The CDR3 DNA follows: TGCGCCAGCAGCCAAGGGGTCTGGCAATACAATGAGCAGTTCTTC. It encodes CASSQGVWQYNEQFF. The rearrangement uses TRBV4-1 and TRBJ2-1; no reliable D call. Trimming shortened V by 1 base and J by 4 bases, and 11 bases separated the two germline ends. Per germline, CDR1 MGHRA and CDR2 YSYEKL. This CDR3 is built from 15 residues.

This clonotype has a count of ten or more. This chain joins TRBV9 and TRBJ2-3, with D possibly TRBD1 on 6 matching bases. The ends were cut back, 1 base at V and 0 bases at J, with 12 bases in the middle. The CDR3 spans 16 residues. CDR1 is SGDLS, CDR2 YYNGEE, per germline. The CDR3 bases are TGTGCCAGCAGCGTACTCTCTCAGGGGAGCACAGATACGCAGTATTTT. It encodes CASSVLSQGSTDTQYF.

This sequence joins TRBV29-1 and TRBJ1-2, with 9 bases that match TRBD1. Germline CDR1 SQVTM, CDR2 ANQGSEA. Unmatched junction bases numbered 11, after V lost 6 bases and J lost 3 bases. CDR3 size: 15 residues. The CDR3 loop reads CSVARTGANDYGYTF. In DNA form, the CDR3 reads TGCAGCGTCGCCCGGACAGGGGCAAATGACTATGGCTACACCTTC.

This clonotype was detected a few times. The chain links TRBV25-1 to TRBJ1-2; tentative D call: TRBD1 (5 bases). V dropped 3 bases and J dropped 9 bases, with 14 bases sitting between them. Germline V lookup: CDR1 MGHDK, CDR2 SYGVNS. The CDR3 extends over 13 amino acids. CDR3 bases: TGTGCCAGCAGTGACCTGGGGGGTCGCAGCTACACCTTC. Translating it yields CASSDLGGRSYTF.

This clonotype was seen only a few times. This sequence joins TRBV18 and TRBJ2-2, with D tentatively TRBD1 (5 bases). Germline lookup yields CDR1 KGHSH and CDR2 LQKENI. Trimming shortened V by 2 bases and J by 6 bases, and 10 bases separated the two germline ends. This CDR3 is 14 amino acids long. The DNA for the CDR3 is TGTGCCAGCTCACCATACGGACACGCCGGGGAGCTGTTTTTT. This sequence encodes CASSPYGHAGELFF. The variable domain in full, with the rest retrieved from reference TRBV18 and TRBJ2-2, is NAGVMQNPRHLVRRRGQEARLRCSPMKGHSHVYWYRQLPEEGLKFMVYLQKENIIDESGMPKERFSAEFPKEGPSILRIQQVVRGDSAAYFCASSPYGHAGELFFGEGSRLTVL.

Ten or more counts support this clonotype. This chain links TRBV13 with TRBJ2-2; D is unclear. Germline CDR1 reads PRHDT; CDR2 reads FYEKMQ (reference sequence). This CDR3 is built from 12 residues. The V gene lost 3 bases and the J gene lost 3 bases, with 2 bases spanning the gap. The CDR3 region has the DNA TGTGCCAGCAGCTTTGACACCGGGGAGCTGTTTTTT. This sequence encodes CASSFDTGELFF.

This clonotype was recorded many times. The chain is built from TRBV7-2 and TRBJ1-2, with D possibly being TRBD1 (5 bases). V lost 1 base, J lost 8 bases, and 11 bases lay in between. CDR1 SGHTA and CDR2 FQGNSA come from the germline V gene. The CDR3 length is 13 residues. CDR3 region: CASSLVQGYGYTF. The CDR3 DNA is TGTGCCAGCAGCTTAGTTCAGGGCTACGGCTACACCTTC.

The sample holds many counts of this clonotype. The chain is built from TRBV29-1 and TRBJ1-2; TRBD1 is a possible D gene (5 bases). The CDR3 runs to 15 residues. Per the germline V gene, CDR1 is SQVTM and CDR2 is ANQGSEA. V dropped 4 bases and J dropped 3 bases, with 18 bases sitting between them. DNA of the CDR3: TGCAGCGTTGTTCAGGGAACCCACGGAGACTATGGCTACACCTTC. Residues: CSVVQGTHGDYGYTF.

The chain employs TRBV20-1 and TRBJ2-2, with 8 bases lining up with TRBD2. Trimming cost V 4 bases and J 2 bases; bases outside gene matches: 3. The CDR3 spans 14 residues. Germline loops: CDR1 DFQATT, CDR2 SNEGSKA (reference sequence). CDR3 in amino acids: CSAKVAGNTGELFF. The CDR3 DNA follows: TGCAGTGCTAAGGTAGCGGGAAACACCGGGGAGCTGTTTTTT.

The CDR3 coding sequence is TGCAGTGCCAGAGGGGGTTCAGCGGGGGGGATCTACGAGCAGTACGTC. Translating gives CSARGGSAGGIYEQYV. The V gene is TRBV20-1, the J gene TRBJ2-7; 10 bases match TRBD2. The CDR3 runs 16 residues. From germline, CDR1 is DFQATT and CDR2 SNEGSKA (reference sequence).

There are many counts of this clonotype. In DNA, the CDR3 is TGTGCGTCCCTCATGATACTAGCAGGAGATACGCAGTATTTT. Amino acid sequence: CASLMILAGDTQYF. The chain couples TRBV7-2 to TRBJ2-3; D might be TRBD2 (6 bases). Germline assignment: CDR1 SGHTA and CDR2 FQGNSA. The CDR3 has 14 residues.

The chain carries TRBV6-1 and TRBJ1-4; D may be TRBD1 (5 bases). CDR3 length: 16 amino acids. Trimming left V 5 bases short and J 5 bases short, with 18 bases between. CDR1 and CDR2 (germline): MNHNS, SASEGT. CDR3 nucleotide sequence: TGTGCCAGCAGTCAAACTCAGGGCCTTAAGAATGAAAAACTGTTTTTT. This encodes CASSQTQGLKNEKLFF.

This clonotype was seen ten or more times. The chain couples TRBV20-1 to TRBJ1-3, with D hard to call. Per germline, CDR1 DFQATT and CDR2 SNEGSKA (reference sequence). The CDR3 loop spans 14 amino acids. V was clipped by 0 bases and J by 0 bases, with 6 bases between them. CDR3 sequence: CSAREGNSGNTIYF. For the CDR3, the DNA is TGCAGTGCTAGAGAGGGAAACTCTGGAAACACCATATATTTT.

The chain recombines TRBV6-5 with TRBJ2-3, with 11 bases that match TRBD2. The germline V gene has CDR1 MNHEY and CDR2 SVGAGI. The CDR3 runs to 16 residues. Trimming at V came to 4 bases and at J to 3 bases, leaving 6 bases not matched to a gene. As DNA, the CDR3 is TGTGCCAGCAGTTGGCTAGCGGGAGGTTCGACAGATACGCAGTATTTT. It specifies CASSWLAGGSTDTQYF.

This clonotype was counted many times. CDR3 bases: TGCGCCAGCAGCTTGGCCGAAGCGACTAGCGGGGGGTCATACGAGCAGTACTTC. It yields the protein CASSLAEATSGGSYEQYF. The rearrangement uses TRBV5-1 and TRBJ2-7; TRBD2 agrees at 13 bases. The CDR3 extends over 18 amino acids. Trimming at V came to 0 bases and at J to 4 bases, leaving 10 bases not matched to a gene. Per the germline V gene, CDR1 is SGHRS and CDR2 is YFSETQ.

This clonotype was recorded at least ten times. The CDR3 sequence is CASSLVGGRQPQHF. DNA of the CDR3: TGTGCCAGCAGTTTAGTAGGGGGAAGGCAGCCCCAGCATTTT. The V call is TRBV12-3 or TRBV12-4, the J call TRBJ1-5; weak D call: TRBD1 (6 bases). Trimming left V 1 base short and J 7 bases short, with 11 bases between. This CDR3 has 14 residues.

At least ten counts were recorded for this clonotype. The chain employs TRBV5-6 and TRBJ2-2; D is unclear. V gave up 1 base and J gave up 0 bases, with 10 bases separating them. Germline values: CDR1 SGHDT, CDR2 YYEEEE. The CDR3 consists of 16 residues. The CDR3 DNA reads as TGTGCCAGCAGCTTGTTGTTCGGAACGAACACCGGGGAGCTGTTTTTT. Encoded protein: CASSLLFGTNTGELFF.

This clonotype has a count of ten or more. V and J are TRBV28 and TRBJ2-4; 7 bases map to TRBD1. The germline CDR1 and CDR2 sequences are MDHEN and SYDVKM. With 6 bases clipped from V and 6 bases from J, the junction kept 8 bases outside the gene matches. The CDR3 covers 14 residues. The CDR3 region has the DNA TGTGCCAGCAGGCTTACAGGGGCGGGAAACATTCAGTACTTC. Encoded protein: CASRLTGAGNIQYF.

There are many counts of this clonotype. The chain joins TRBV20-1 to TRBJ2-3, with 10 bases identical to TRBD2. Trimming took 7 bases from V and 2 from J; bases not matched to a gene: 12. Germline loops: CDR1 DFQATT, CDR2 SNEGSKA (reference sequence). The CDR3 is 16 residues long. The CDR3 coding sequence is TGCAGTGGCATCCGACCTAGCGGGAGTTCCACAGATACGCAGTATTTT. It is translated as CSGIRPSGSSTDTQYF.

The chain links TRBV6-1 to TRBJ2-6, with 8 positions matching TRBD1. V trimming: 6 bases; J trimming: 0 bases; junction bases outside the gene matches: 7. The CDR3 runs 17 residues. Per germline, CDR1 MNHNS and CDR2 SASEGT. CDR3 amino acids: CASSLLTGASGANVLTF. CDR3 DNA: TGTGCCAGCAGCTTGCTGACAGGGGCCTCTGGGGCCAACGTCCTGACTTTC.

This clonotype was recorded at least ten times. This chain uses TRBV6-1 with TRBJ2-7, with TRBD2 matching 10 bases. The junction had 1 base not matched to a gene; V was cut back by 5 bases and J by 0 bases. Germline lookup yields CDR1 MNHNS and CDR2 SASEGT. The CDR3 has 14 residues. The CDR3 DNA follows: TGTGCCAGCAGTATAGCGGGGGGCTCCTACGAGCAGTACTTC. Translated: CASSIAGGSYEQYF.

The chain has TRBV10-3 and TRBJ2-2; possibly TRBD1 or TRBD2 for D (6 bases each). Germline V gene sequence: CDR1 ENHRY, CDR2 SYGVKD. Trimming cost V 10 bases and J 5 bases, with 14 bases left between them. The CDR3 contains 13 residues. CDR3 nucleotides: TGTGCCACCTCACAGGGAGGTACCGGGGAGCTGTTTTTT. Its protein product is CATSQGGTGELFF.

The V gene is TRBV9, the J gene TRBJ2-1; 15 bases align to TRBD2. From germline, CDR1 is SGDLS and CDR2 YYNGEE. This CDR3 is built from 20 residues. Germline trimming cut 0 bases from V and 3 bases from J; bases unmatched to any gene: 10. The DNA of the CDR3 is TGTGCCAGCAGCGTAGTTTACCGGACTAGCGGGAGGGCCTTCTACAATGAGCAGTTCTTC. Its protein product is CASSVVYRTSGRAFYNEQFF.

This clonotype was recorded at least ten times. J is TRBJ2-5 and V is TRBV7-9; D unresolved. The CDR3 has 13 residues. Trimming pared 5 bases from V and 5 bases from J, leaving 12 bases between. Germline CDR1 SEHNR, CDR2 FQNEAQ (reference sequence). The DNA for the CDR3 is TGTGCCAGCAGCCCCGTTTCCGAGGAGACCCAGTACTTC. Translated: CASSPVSEETQYF. The whole variable domain, filled in from reference TRBV7-9 and TRBJ2-5, reads DTGVSQNPRHKITKRGQNVTFRCDPISEHNRLYWYRQTLGQGPEFLTYFQNEAQLEKSRLLSDRFSAERPKGSFSTLEIQRTEQGDSAMYLCASSPVSEETQYFGPGTRLLVL.

This clonotype was observed many times. The V gene is TRBV6-4, the J gene TRBJ2-1; 9 bases are shared with TRBD2. The junction had 7 bases not matched to a gene; V was cut back by 7 bases and J by 0 bases. This CDR3 spans 16 amino acids. The germline CDR1 and CDR2 sequences are MRHNA and SNTAGT. The CDR3 protein is CASTSGATSSYNEQFF. The CDR3 DNA follows: TGTGCCAGCACTAGCGGGGCAACTAGCTCCTACAATGAGCAGTTCTTC.

Regarding this clonotype: It may be a read error: a sequence one base away is much more abundant. The gene calls are TRBV12-3 or TRBV12-4 and TRBJ1-2; D not certain. CDR3 length: 14 residues. Trimming cost V 3 bases and J 4 bases, with 12 bases left between them. The CDR3 protein is CASSLASRTYGYTF. The CDR3 DNA follows: TGTGCCAGCAGTTTGGCGAGCAGGACCTATGGCTACACCTTC.

The sample holds many counts of this clonotype. The chain couples TRBV6-5 to TRBJ1-4; D gene unclear. Trimming cost V 0 bases and J 6 bases, with 11 bases left between them. The CDR3 covers 15 residues. Germline values: CDR1 MNHEY, CDR2 SVGAGI. Here the CDR3 reads CASSYSGDRHEKLFF. The CDR3 DNA follows: TGTGCCAGCAGTTACTCGGGAGATAGACATGAAAAACTGTTTTTT.

This clonotype was recorded many times. The V call is TRBV5-1, the J call TRBJ2-3, with 12 bases lining up with TRBD2. Germline CDR1 is SGHRS and CDR2 is YFSETQ. The junction had 14 bases not matched to a gene; V was cut back by 4 bases and J by 5 bases. This CDR3 region has 18 residues. Written as DNA, the CDR3 is TGCGCCAGCAGCACCGGGACTAGCGGGCGTACCCTACAAGATACGCAGTATTTT. This encodes CASSTGTSGRTLQDTQYF.

In its sample, this clonotype was seen many times. The V call is TRBV28, the J call TRBJ1-5; D uncertain. The CDR3 totals 12 residues. Per the germline V gene, CDR1 is MDHEN and CDR2 is SYDVKM. The germline V and J ends were trimmed by 3 bases and 6 bases, with 6 bases remaining between them. The chain's CDR3 is CASSFGRQPQHF. CDR3 coding DNA: TGTGCCAGCAGTTTCGGTCGTCAGCCCCAGCATTTT.

There are many counts of this clonotype. The CDR3: CASSYSPNSRQYF. CDR3 nucleotide sequence: TGTGCCAGCAGCTACTCCCCCAACTCCCGGCAGTATTTT. This sequence joins TRBV5-6 and TRBJ2-3; D is unclear. CDR3 length: 13 amino acids. Germline loops: CDR1 SGHDT, CDR2 YYEEEE. The V and J ends lost 3 bases and 11 bases respectively, with 16 bases between them.